This T cell receptor beta chain came from a study of cytomegalovirus exposure and HLA in healthy donors. General study results and limits: Later analysis identified several of the most significant clusters that appeared linked to common viral pathogens.

With 60 Vbeta and 13 Jbeta primers, the PCR was carried out. Some clones are missing from TCRdb's copy, which holds only in-frame ones; the method was immunoSEQ multiplex PCR. The data show just over 200,000 clones, approximately 70% seen once. A word on this clone: No antigen is known for it.

This CDR3 has 13 residues. Trimming removed 6 bases at V and 3 bases at J, with 12 bases between. Germline CDR1 and CDR2: MNHEY and SVGAGI. This clonotype was obtained from a man aged 40-55 years in good health and CMV-seropositive. The sample consisted of PBMCs. This chain links TRBV6-5 with TRBJ2-7; tentatively, D is TRBD2 (5 bases). CDR3 nucleotide sequence: TGTGCCAGCAGGCCTGGACTTGACTACGAGCAGTACTTC. This sequence encodes CASRPGLDYEQYF.